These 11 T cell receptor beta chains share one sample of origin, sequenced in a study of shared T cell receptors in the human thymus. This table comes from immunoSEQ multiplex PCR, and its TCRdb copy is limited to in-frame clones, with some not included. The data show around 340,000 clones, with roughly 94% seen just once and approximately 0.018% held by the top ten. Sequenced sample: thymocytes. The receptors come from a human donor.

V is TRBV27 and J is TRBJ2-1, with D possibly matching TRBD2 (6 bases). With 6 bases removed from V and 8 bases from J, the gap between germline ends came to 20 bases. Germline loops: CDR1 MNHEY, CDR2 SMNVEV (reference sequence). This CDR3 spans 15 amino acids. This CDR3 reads CASRPTSWCTDEQFF. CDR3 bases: TGTGCCAGCAGACCTACTAGCTGGTGTACCGATGAGCAGTTCTTC.

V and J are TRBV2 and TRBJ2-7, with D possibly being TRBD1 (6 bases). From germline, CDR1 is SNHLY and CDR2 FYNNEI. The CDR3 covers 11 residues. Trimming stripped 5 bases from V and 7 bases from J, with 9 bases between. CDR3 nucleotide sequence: TGTGCCAGCAGTCCCCAGGGGGAGCAGTACTTC. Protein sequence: CASSPQGEQYF.

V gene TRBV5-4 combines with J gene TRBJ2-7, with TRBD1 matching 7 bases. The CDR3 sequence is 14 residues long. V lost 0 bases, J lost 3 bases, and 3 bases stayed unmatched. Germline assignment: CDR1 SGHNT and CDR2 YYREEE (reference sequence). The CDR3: CASSLGDSHYEQYF. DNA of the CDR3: TGTGCCAGCAGCTTGGGGGACAGCCACTACGAGCAGTACTTC.

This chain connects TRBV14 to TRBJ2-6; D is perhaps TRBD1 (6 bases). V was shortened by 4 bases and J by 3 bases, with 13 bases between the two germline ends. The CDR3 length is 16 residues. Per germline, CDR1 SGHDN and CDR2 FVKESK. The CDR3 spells CASSPQQGSGANVLTF. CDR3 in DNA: TGTGCCAGCAGCCCTCAACAGGGAAGTGGGGCCAACGTCCTGACTTTC.

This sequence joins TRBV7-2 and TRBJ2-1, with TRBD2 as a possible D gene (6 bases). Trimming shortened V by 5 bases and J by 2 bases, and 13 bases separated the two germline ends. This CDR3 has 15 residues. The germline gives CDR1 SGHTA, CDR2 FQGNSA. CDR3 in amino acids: CASSVSGGAYNEQFF. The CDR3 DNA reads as TGTGCCAGCAGCGTAAGCGGAGGGGCCTACAATGAGCAGTTCTTC. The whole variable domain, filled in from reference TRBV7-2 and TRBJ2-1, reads GAGVSQSPSNKVTEKGKDVELRCDPISGHTALYWYRQSLGQGLEFLIYFQGNSAPDKSGLPSDRFSAERTGGSVSTLTIQRTQQEDSAVYLCASSVSGGAYNEQFFGPGTRLTVL.

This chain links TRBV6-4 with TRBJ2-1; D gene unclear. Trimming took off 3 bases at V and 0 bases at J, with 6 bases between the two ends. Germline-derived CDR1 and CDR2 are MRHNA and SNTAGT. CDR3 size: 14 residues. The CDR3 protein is CASSEGHSYNEQFF. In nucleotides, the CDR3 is TGTGCCAGCAGTGAAGGGCACTCCTACAATGAGCAGTTCTTC.

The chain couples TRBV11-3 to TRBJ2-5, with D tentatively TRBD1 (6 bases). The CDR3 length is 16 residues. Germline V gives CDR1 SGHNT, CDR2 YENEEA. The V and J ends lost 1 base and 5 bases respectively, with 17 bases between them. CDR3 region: CASSLGVGQGRETQYF. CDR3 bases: TGTGCCAGCAGCTTAGGAGTGGGGCAGGGGCGTGAGACCCAGTACTTC.

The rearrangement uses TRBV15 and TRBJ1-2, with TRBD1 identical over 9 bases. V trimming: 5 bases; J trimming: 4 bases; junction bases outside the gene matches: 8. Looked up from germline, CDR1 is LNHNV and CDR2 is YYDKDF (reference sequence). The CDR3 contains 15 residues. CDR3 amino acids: CATSSTTGGPYGYTF. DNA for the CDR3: TGTGCCACCAGCTCAACGACAGGGGGGCCCTATGGCTACACCTTC. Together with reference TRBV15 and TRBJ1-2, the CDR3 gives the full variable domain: DAMVIQNPRYQVTQFGKPVTLSCSQTLNHNVMYWYQQKSSQAPKLLFHYYDKDFNNEADTPDNFQSRRPNTSFCFLDIRSPGLGDTAMYLCATSSTTGGPYGYTFGSGTRLTVV.

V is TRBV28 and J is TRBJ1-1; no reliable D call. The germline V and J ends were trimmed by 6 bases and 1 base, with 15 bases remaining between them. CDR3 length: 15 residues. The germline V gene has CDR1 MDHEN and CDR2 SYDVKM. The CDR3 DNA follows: TGTGCCAGCAGCCATCGGATCCAAGGGAACACTGAAGCTTTCTTT. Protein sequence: CASSHRIQGNTEAFF. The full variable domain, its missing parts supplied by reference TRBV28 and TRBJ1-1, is DVKVTQSSRYLVKRTGEKVFLECVQDMDHENMFWYRQDPGLGLRLIYFSYDVKMKEKGDIPEGYSVSREKKERFSLILESASTNQTSMYLCASSHRIQGNTEAFFGQGTRLTVV.

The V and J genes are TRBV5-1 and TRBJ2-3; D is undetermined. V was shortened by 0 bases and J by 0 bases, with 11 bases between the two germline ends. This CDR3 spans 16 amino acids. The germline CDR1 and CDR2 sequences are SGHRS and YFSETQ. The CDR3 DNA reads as TGCGCCAGCAGCTTGGCCCCAGCGACGAGCACAGATACGCAGTATTTT. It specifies CASSLAPATSTDTQYF.

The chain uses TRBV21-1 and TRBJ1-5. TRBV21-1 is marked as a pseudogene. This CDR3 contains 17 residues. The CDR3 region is CASSKSSQGAGGQPQHF. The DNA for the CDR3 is TGTGCCAGCAGCAAATCTAGTCAGGGGGCGGGGGGTCAGCCCCAGCATTTT.